The 14 T cell receptor beta chains given below trace back to one sample, sequenced in a study of cytomegalovirus exposure and HLA in healthy donors. Primers: 60 Vbeta forward and 13 Jbeta reverse. The assay was immunoSEQ multiplex PCR, and TCRdb's table has in-frame clones only and misses some. The clone table shows 70,000 to 75,000 clones, with the ten largest holding 3.5% to 4%. Sequences were obtained from PBMCs. The origin of the receptors is a female donor in good health and CMV-seropositive.

The chain uses TRBV7-2 and TRBJ2-7; 7 nucleotides line up with TRBD1. Germline assignment: CDR1 SGHTA and CDR2 FQGNSA. V lost 6 bases, J lost 2 bases, and 7 bases stayed unmatched. CDR3 size: 14 residues. The DNA for the CDR3 is TGTGCCAGCAGGCCGGGACAGTTCCCCTACGAGCAGTACTTC. This translates into CASRPGQFPYEQYF.

This sequence joins TRBV19 and TRBJ1-5, with 8 bases lining up with TRBD1. The V gene end was trimmed by 6 bases and the J gene end by 2 bases; junction bases not matched to a gene: 9. The CDR3 is made up of 16 amino acids. Germline loops: CDR1 LNHDA, CDR2 SQIVND (reference sequence). CDR3 amino acids: CASSLQGGVRNQPQHF. CDR3 coding DNA: TGTGCCAGTAGCCTACAGGGGGGGGTTCGCAATCAGCCCCAGCATTTT.

This sequence joins TRBV5-1 and TRBJ2-3; D is uncertain. The V end was cut by 0 bases, the J end by 4 bases, with 3 bases between. The germline gives CDR1 SGHRS, CDR2 YFSETQ. This CDR3 contains 12 residues. The DNA of the CDR3 is TGCGCCAGCAGCTTGGGCGCAGATACGCAGTATTTT. It specifies CASSLGADTQYF.

The chain has TRBV18 and TRBJ2-3; 11 nucleotides agree with TRBD1. The CDR3 is 15 amino acids. V was clipped by 3 bases and J by 3 bases; unmatched bases: 2. Germline loops: CDR1 KGHSH, CDR2 LQKENI. DNA of the CDR3: TGTGCCAGCTCACCGGGACAGGGGGAAACAGATACGCAGTATTTT. Its protein is CASSPGQGETDTQYF.

The genes are TRBV18 and TRBJ2-7; 8 nucleotides align to TRBD1. CDR1 and CDR2 (germline): KGHSH, LQKENI. The CDR3 covers 15 residues. After removal of 6 bases from V and 3 bases from J, the junction contained 10 bases not matched to a gene. The CDR3 DNA is TGTGCCAGCTCGGAACTGGGACAGGTAATCTACGAGCAGTACTTC. Translating it yields CASSELGQVIYEQYF.

V usage is TRBV18 and J usage is TRBJ2-5, with 11 bases matching TRBD1. Germline V gene sequence: CDR1 KGHSH, CDR2 LQKENI. The CDR3 spans 15 residues. Trimming at V came to 4 bases and at J to 5 bases, leaving 6 bases not matched to a gene. The CDR3 spells CASSLGQGAWETQYF. The CDR3 nucleotides are TGTGCCAGCTCACTTGGACAGGGGGCATGGGAGACCCAGTACTTC.

The chain joins TRBV6-6 to TRBJ1-2; 9 nucleotides align to TRBD1. The ends lost 6 bases at V and 8 bases at J; junction bases unmatched: 4. Germline V gives CDR1 MNHNY, CDR2 SVGAGI (reference sequence). The CDR3 consists of 12 residues. CDR3 loop: CASSLDRGGYTF. The CDR3 DNA reads as TGTGCCAGCAGCCTGGACAGGGGCGGCTACACCTTC.

The chain uses TRBV5-1 and TRBJ2-2; D is perhaps TRBD2 (5 bases). Trimming took off 4 bases at V and 4 bases at J, with 14 bases between the two ends. Per germline, CDR1 SGHRS and CDR2 YFSETQ. The CDR3 length is 15 residues. CDR3 sequence reads: CASSLDSPGTGELFF. The CDR3 DNA reads as TGCGCCAGCAGCCTGGACTCTCCGGGCACCGGGGAGCTGTTTTTT.

V is TRBV28 and J is TRBJ1-4, with no clear D. V was shortened by 3 bases and J by 8 bases, with 4 bases between the two germline ends. There are 11 residues in the CDR3. Per the germline V gene, CDR1 is MDHEN and CDR2 is SYDVKM. The CDR3 bases are TGTGCCAGCAGTTTTGAGGAAAAACTGTTTTTT. It yields the protein CASSFEEKLFF.

Worth noting for this clone: Sequence at one end of the junction differs from germline and may be a read error. The rearrangement uses TRBV28 and TRBJ2-7; D may be TRBD1 (6 bases). The CDR3 is made up of 12 amino acids. Per germline, CDR1 MDHEN and CDR2 SYDVKM. The CDR3 nucleotides read TGTGCCAGCAGTTTACCAGGACAGTTGTCCCTCTTC. Its translation: CASSLPGQLSLF.

The gene calls are TRBV18 and TRBJ2-7; the D is unclear. Germline V gene sequence: CDR1 KGHSH, CDR2 LQKENI. V lost 5 bases and J 1 base, leaving 3 bases between the germline ends. The CDR3 contains 11 residues. The CDR3 nucleotides are TGTGCCAGCTCATCTTCCTACGAGCAGTACTTC. This translates into CASSSSYEQYF.

The chain employs TRBV14 and TRBJ2-5, with no clear D. The CDR3 sequence is 13 residues long. V dropped 2 bases and J dropped 1 base, with 5 bases sitting between them. The V gene's germline CDR1 is SGHDN and CDR2 FVKESK. CDR3 bases: TGTGCCAGCAGCCAACTAGGCCAAGAGACCCAGTACTTC. Its translation is CASSQLGQETQYF.

V and J are TRBV5-1 and TRBJ2-3; 14 nucleotides line up with TRBD2. The germline V gene encodes CDR1 SGHRS and CDR2 YFSETQ. J was trimmed by 7 bases and V by 1 base; bases with no gene match: 8. The CDR3 extends over 17 amino acids. CDR3 amino acids: CASSLPGTSGGLNTQYF. The CDR3 region has the DNA TGCGCCAGCAGCTTGCCAGGGACTAGCGGGGGATTGAATACGCAGTATTTT.

The chain joins TRBV7-2 to TRBJ2-5; no reliable D call. V lost 5 bases to trimming and J lost 0 bases, with 4 bases between them. The germline V gene encodes CDR1 SGHTA and CDR2 FQGNSA. The CDR3 loop spans 12 amino acids. CDR3 nucleotide sequence: TGTGCCAGCAGCCCTTACCAAGAGACCCAGTACTTC. Translating gives CASSPYQETQYF.